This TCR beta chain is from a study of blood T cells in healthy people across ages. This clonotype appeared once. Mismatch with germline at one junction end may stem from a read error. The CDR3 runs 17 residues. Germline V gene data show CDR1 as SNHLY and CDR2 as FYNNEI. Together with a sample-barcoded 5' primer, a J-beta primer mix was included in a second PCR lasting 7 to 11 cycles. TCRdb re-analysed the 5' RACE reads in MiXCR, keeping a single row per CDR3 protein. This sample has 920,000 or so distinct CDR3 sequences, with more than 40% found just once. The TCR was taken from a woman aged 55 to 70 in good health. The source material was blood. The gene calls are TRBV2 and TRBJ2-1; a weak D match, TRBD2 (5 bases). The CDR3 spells CVSCGATASPLDNEQFF. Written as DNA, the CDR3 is TGTGTCAGCTGCGGAGCAACGGCTAGCCCCCTGGACAATGAGCAGTTCTTC. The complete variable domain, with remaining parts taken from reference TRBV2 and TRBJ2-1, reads EPEVTQTPSHQVTQMGQEVILRCVPISNHLYFYWYRQILGQKVEFLVSFYNNEISEKSEIFDDQFSVERPDGSNFTLKIRSTKLEDSAMYFCVSCGATASPLDNEQFFGPGTRLTVL.